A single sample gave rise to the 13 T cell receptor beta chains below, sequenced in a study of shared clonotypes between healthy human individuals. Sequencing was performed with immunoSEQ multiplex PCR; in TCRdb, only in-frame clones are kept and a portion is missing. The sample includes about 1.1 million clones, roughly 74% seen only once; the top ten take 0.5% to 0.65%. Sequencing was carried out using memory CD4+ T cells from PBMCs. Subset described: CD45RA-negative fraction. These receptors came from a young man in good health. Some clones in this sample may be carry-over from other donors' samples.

CDR3 nucleotide sequence: TGTGCCAGCAGCTCCCCGGGACGACGAGGCTACACCTTC. This translates into CASSSPGRRGYTF. The rearrangement uses TRBV13 and TRBJ1-2; TRBD1 is a possible D gene (5 bases). V was shortened by 4 bases and J by 8 bases, with 14 bases between the two germline ends. Germline V gene data show CDR1 as PRHDT and CDR2 as FYEKMQ (reference sequence). The length of the CDR3 is 13 residues.

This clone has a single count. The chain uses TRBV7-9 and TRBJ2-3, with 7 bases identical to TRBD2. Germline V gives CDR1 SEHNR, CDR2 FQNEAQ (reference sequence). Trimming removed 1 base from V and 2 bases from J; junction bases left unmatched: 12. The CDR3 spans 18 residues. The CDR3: CASSLGEIRAGDTDTQYF. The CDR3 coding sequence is TGTGCCAGCAGCTTAGGGGAGATCCGGGCGGGAGACACAGATACGCAGTATTTT.

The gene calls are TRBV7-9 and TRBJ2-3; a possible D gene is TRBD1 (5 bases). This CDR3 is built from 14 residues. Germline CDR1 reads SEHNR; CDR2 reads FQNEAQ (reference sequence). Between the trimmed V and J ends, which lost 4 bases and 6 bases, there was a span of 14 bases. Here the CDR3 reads CASSSQGYSDTQYF. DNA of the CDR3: TGTGCCAGCAGCTCTCAGGGTTACTCGGATACGCAGTATTTT.

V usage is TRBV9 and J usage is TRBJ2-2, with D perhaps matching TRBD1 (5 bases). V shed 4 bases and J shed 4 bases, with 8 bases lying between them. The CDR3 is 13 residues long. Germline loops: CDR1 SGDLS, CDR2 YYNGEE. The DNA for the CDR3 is TGTGCCAGCAGCTCAACAGGCACCGGGGAGCTGTTTTTT. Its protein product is CASSSTGTGELFF.

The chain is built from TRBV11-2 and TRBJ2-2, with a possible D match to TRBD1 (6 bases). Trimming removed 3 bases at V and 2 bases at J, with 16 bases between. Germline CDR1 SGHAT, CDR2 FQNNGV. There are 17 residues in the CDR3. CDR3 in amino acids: CASSFGTLSGNTGELFF. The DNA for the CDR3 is TGTGCCAGCAGCTTTGGGACACTGAGCGGAAACACCGGGGAGCTGTTTTTT.

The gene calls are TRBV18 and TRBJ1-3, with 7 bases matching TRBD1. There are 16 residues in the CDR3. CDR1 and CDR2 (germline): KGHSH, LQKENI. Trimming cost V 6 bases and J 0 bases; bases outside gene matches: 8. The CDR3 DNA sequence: TGTGCCAGCTCGCTGGGACAGCCAAGCTCTGGAAACACCATATATTTT. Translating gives CASSLGQPSSGNTIYF.

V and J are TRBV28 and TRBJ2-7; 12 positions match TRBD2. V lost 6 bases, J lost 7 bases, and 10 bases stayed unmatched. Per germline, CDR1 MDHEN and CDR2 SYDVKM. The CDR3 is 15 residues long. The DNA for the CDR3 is TGTGCCAGCAGCCGGTGGACTAGCGGGATGGATGAGCAGTACTTC. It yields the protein CASSRWTSGMDEQYF.

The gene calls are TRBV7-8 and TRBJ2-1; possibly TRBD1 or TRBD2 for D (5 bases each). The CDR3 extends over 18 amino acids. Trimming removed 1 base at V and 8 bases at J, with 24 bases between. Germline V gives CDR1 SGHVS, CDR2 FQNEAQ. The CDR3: CASSLGAATPLRDDEQFF. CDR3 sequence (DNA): TGTGCCAGCAGCTTAGGCGCAGCCACCCCCCTGAGGGACGATGAGCAGTTCTTC.

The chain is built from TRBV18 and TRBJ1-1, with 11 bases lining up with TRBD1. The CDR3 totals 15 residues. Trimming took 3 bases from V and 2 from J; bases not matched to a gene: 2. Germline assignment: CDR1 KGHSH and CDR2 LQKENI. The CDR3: CASSPRTGGNTEAFF. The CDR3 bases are TGTGCCAGCTCACCCCGGACAGGGGGCAACACTGAAGCTTTCTTT.

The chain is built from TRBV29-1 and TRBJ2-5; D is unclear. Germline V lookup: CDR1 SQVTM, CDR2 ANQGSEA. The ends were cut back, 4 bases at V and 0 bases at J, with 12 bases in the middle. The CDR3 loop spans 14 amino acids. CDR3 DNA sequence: TGCAGCGTTGCCCCACATCTATACCAAGAGACCCAGTACTTC. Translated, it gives CSVAPHLYQETQYF.

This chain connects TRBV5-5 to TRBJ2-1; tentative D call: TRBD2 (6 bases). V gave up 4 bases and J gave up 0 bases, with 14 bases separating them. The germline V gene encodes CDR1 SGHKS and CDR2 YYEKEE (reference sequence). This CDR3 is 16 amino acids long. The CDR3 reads CASSPWGGSSYNEQFF. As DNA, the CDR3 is TGTGCCAGCAGCCCCTGGGGAGGCAGCTCCTACAATGAGCAGTTCTTC.

The CDR3 DNA reads TGCAGCGTTGAATCTCCAGGGGTGGGCTATGGCTACACCTTC. It yields the protein CSVESPGVGYGYTF. V and J are TRBV29-1 and TRBJ1-2, with TRBD1 as a possible D gene (6 bases). The V end was cut by 2 bases, the J end by 4 bases, with 14 bases between. Germline lookup yields CDR1 SQVTM and CDR2 ANQGSEA. This CDR3 has 14 residues.

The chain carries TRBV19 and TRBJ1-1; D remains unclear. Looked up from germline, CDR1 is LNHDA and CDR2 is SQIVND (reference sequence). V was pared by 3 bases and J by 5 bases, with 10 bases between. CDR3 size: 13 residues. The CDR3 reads CASSILGGTEAFF. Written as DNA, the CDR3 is TGTGCCAGTAGTATTTTGGGAGGGACTGAAGCTTTCTTT.